One TCR beta chain is described in this entry. What it binds is unknown. Germline assignment: CDR1 SGDLS and CDR2 YYNGEE. V shed 0 bases and J shed 5 bases, with 15 bases lying between them. The CDR3 contains 16 residues. Sampling times: baseline, cycle 4 day 1, cycle 7 day 1. This sample is drawn from a study of OX40 agonist ivuxolimab in advanced cancers. Study information: Patients took ivuxolimab, an agonistic anti-OX40 (CD134) antibody.

Broader study findings: CD4+ and CD8+ blood T cells expanded clonally by week 6 at 0.1 to 3.0 mg/kg.

Only in-frame clones appear in the TCRdb table, and some are missing; sequencing was by immunoSEQ multiplex PCR. The data show approximately 41,000 clones, with approximately 87% seen just once and around 33% held by the top ten. This receptor was obtained from an adult with an advanced solid tumor such as melanoma, head and neck, liver or kidney cancer. The sequences come from CD4+ or CD8+ T cells sorted from blood, collected in a trial of the OX40 agonist ivuxolimab. The J gene is TRBJ2-1, the V gene TRBV9; TRBD2 is a possible D gene (5 bases). Written as DNA, the CDR3 is TGTGCCAGCAGCGTAGGCCCCCAGCGGAAAAACAATGAGCAGTTCTTC. Encoded protein: CASSVGPQRKNNEQFF. The full variable domain, with the rest looked up from reference TRBV9 and TRBJ2-1, is DSGVTQTPKHLITATGQRVTLRCSPRSGDLSVYWYQQSLDQGLQFLIQYYNGEERAKGNILERFSAQQFPDLHSELNLSSLELGDSALYFCASSVGPQRKNNEQFFGPGTRLTVL.